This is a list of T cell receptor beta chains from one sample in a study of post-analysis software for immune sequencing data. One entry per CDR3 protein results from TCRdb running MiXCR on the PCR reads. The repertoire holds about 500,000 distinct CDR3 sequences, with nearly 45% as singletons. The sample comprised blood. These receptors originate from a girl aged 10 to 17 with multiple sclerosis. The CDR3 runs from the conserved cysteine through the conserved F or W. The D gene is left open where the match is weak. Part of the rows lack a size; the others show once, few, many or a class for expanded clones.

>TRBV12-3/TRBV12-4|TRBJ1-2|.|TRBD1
TGTGCCAGCGGAGTCAGAGACAGGGTTTATGGCTACACCTTC
CASGVRDRVYGYTF
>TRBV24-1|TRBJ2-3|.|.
TGTGCCACCAGTGATGGGGGGACAGCCCTGGGTCCAGATACGCAGTATTTT
CATSDGGTALGPDTQYF
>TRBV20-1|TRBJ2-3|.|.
TGCAGTGCTAGCGGGGTTACTTCCGATGACACAGATACGCAGTATTTT
CSASGVTSDDTDTQYF
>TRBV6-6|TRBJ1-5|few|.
TGTGCCAGCAGTTACTCGAGCGGGGGCGCAAGCAATCAGCCCCAGCATTTT
CASSYSSGGASNQPQHF
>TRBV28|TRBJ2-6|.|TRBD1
TGTGCCAGCACTCACGGACAGGCCTCTGGGGCCAACGTCCTGACTTTC
CASTHGQASGANVLTF
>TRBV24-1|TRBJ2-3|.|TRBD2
TGTACCACCAAGCAAGGGACTAGCGGGAGCACAGATACGCAGTATTTT
CTTKQGTSGSTDTQYF
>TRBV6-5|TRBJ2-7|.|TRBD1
TGTGCCACCTTGGGGCTGGGGACAGGGGGTTACGAGCAGTACTTC
CATLGLGTGGYEQYF
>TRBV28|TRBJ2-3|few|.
TGTGCCAGCATGTCCGGGACTAGCACAGATACGCAGTATTTT
CASMSGTSTDTQYF
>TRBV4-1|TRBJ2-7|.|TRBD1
TGCGCCAGCAGCCAGTCCCATCCGGGACAGGGCCACGAGCAGTACTTC
CASSQSHPGQGHEQYF
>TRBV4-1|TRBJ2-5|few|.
TGCGCCAGCAGCCAAGATCCGAACCAAGACCAAGAAGAGACCCAGTACTTC
CASSQDPNQDQEETQYF
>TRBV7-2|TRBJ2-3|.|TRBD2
TGTGCCAGCAGCCTTACGGGACTAGCTACCCATACGCAGTATTTT
CASSLTGLATHTQYF
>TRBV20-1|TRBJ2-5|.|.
TGCAGTGCCCCTCCGGGACTTCAAGAGACCCAGTACTTC
CSAPPGLQETQYF
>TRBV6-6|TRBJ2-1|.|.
TGTGCCAGCAGTTACGGGCTAGATGAGCAGTTCTTC
CASSYGLDEQFF
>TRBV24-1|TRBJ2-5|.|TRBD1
TGTGCCACCAGTGATTATGGGACAGGGCAAGAGACCCAGTACTTC
CATSDYGTGQETQYF
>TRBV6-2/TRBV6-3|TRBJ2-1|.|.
TGCGCCAGCAGTGACCGGGGATCAATCTACAATGAGCAGTTCTTC
CASSDRGSIYNEQFF
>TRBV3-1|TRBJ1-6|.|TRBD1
TGTGCCAGCAGCCGATTACGGGACAGTGGGGCTAGTAATTCACCCCTCCACTTT
CASSRLRDSGASNSPLHF
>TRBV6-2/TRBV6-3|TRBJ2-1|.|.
TGTGCCAGCCCTTTTGCGTTAGCCCTTACCTACGACAATGAGCAGTTCTTC
CASPFALALTYDNEQFF
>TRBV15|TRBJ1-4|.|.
TGTGCCACCAGCAGAGAAAGAGGGAGTGAGGAAAAACTGTTTTTT
CATSRERGSEEKLFF
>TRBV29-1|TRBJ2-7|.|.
TGCAGCGTAACAGGTAGCTCCTACGAGCAGTACTTC
CSVTGSSYEQYF
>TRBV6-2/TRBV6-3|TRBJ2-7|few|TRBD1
TGTGCCAGCAGTGTCGCCGGGACAGGCAGCGAGCAGTACTTC
CASSVAGTGSEQYF
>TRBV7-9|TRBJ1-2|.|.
TGTGCCAGCAGCTTAGCCAGGGCGCCCCTCTATGGCTACACCTTC
CASSLARAPLYGYTF
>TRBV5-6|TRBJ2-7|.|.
TGTGCCAGCCTCCGGGATACAGGGAGCGAGCAGTACTTC
CASLRDTGSEQYF
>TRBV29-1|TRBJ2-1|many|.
TGCAGCGTGGACAATGAGCAGTTCTTC
CSVDNEQFF
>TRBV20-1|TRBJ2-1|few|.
TGCAGTGCTCCCGGAGGAACAGGAGACAATGAGCAGTTCTTC
CSAPGGTGDNEQFF
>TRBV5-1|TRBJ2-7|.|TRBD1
TGCGCCAGCAGCCCCGGGACAGGGGCACTTAAGGACTACGAGCAGTACTTC
CASSPGTGALKDYEQYF
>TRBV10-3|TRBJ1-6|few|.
TGTGCCATCAGTGAGAGGACAGTTAATTCGCCCCTCCACTTT
CAISERTVNSPLHF
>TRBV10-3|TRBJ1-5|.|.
TGTGCCATCAGTATTGACAGGAGCGGTCAGCCCCAGCATTTT
CAISIDRSGQPQHF
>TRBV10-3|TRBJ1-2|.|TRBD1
TGTGCCATCAGTGATCGGGACAGGGGGCGCCGGGGCTACACCTTC
CAISDRDRGRRGYTF
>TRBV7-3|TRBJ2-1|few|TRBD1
TGTGCCAGCAGCCCCTTCGGGACAGGGGAAGAGCAGTTCTTC
CASSPFGTGEEQFF
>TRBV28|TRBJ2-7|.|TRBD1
TGTGTCAGCACTCCCGGGACAGCAACCTACGAGCAGTACTTC
CVSTPGTATYEQYF
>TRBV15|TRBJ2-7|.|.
TGTGCCACCAGCAGAGAGATAGCGCCGAGGAACGAGCAGTACTTC
CATSREIAPRNEQYF
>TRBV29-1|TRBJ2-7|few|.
TGCAGCGTTCGAGGAGGGGGGTCCTACGAGCAGTACTTC
CSVRGGGSYEQYF
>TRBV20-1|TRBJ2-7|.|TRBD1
TGCAGTGCTACGGGACAGAGGGGACCTGTGGGGTACTTC
CSATGQRGPVGYF
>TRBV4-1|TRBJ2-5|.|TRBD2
TGCGCCAGCAGCCACGACGGGACTAGCCTCGACGAGACCCAGTACTTC
CASSHDGTSLDETQYF
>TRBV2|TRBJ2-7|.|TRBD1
TGTGCCAGCAGTGAACCCGGGACAGGGGTCGGGAGGCCCTCCTACGAGCAGTACTTC
CASSEPGTGVGRPSYEQYF
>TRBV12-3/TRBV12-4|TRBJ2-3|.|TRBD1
TGTGCCAGCAGTACCCGACAGGGGTCGGGGCAGTATTTT
CASSTRQGSGQYF
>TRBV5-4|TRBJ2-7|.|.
TGTGCCAGCAGCTCAAACTACAATGAGCAGTACTTC
CASSSNYNEQYF
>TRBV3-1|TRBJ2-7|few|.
TGTGCCAGCAGCCAAGTTGGGACGGCATCCTACGAGCAGTACTTC
CASSQVGTASYEQYF
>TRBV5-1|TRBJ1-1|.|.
TGCGCCAGCAGCCCCGGGACGGAAGACACTGAAGCTTTCTTT
CASSPGTEDTEAFF
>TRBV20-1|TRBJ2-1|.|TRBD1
TGCAGTACCCGGGACAGGGGGCTGAATGAGCAGTTCTTC
CSTRDRGLNEQFF
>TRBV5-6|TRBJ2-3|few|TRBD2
TGTGCCAGCAGCCCTACCGGGAGGACCGGGAGTACGCAGTATTTT
CASSPTGRTGSTQYF
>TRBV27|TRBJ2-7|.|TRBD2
TGTGCCAGCAGTTTAATTGGACTAGCGGGATTCGGGGCCCAGTACTTC
CASSLIGLAGFGAQYF
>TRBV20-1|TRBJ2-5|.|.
TGCAGTGCTAGAGATGAGGGGGAGACCCGGTACTTC
CSARDEGETRYF
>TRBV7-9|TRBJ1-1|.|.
TGTGCCAGCAGCTTCGAGGGAGGGGTGGCCACTGAAGCTTTCTTT
CASSFEGGVATEAFF
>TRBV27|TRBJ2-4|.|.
TGTGCCAGCAGCGAAATACAGGGCCAGTTAGCCAAAAACATTCAGTACTTC
CASSEIQGQLAKNIQYF
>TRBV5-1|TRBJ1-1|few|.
TGCGCCAGCAGCTTGGTAGCCAACACTGAAGCTTTCTTT
CASSLVANTEAFF
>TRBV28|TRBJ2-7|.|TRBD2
TGTGCCAGCACTGTAGCGGGAGGGGTCGCCTACGAGCAGTACTTC
CASTVAGGVAYEQYF